Listed below are T cell receptor beta chains from one sample, sequenced in a study of T-cell memory formation after mild COVID-19. TCRdb reprocessed the 5' RACE reads via MiXCR and lists one record per CDR3 protein. Here the sample spans a few hundred thousand distinct CDR3 sequences, 15% to 20% being singletons. The sequenced material came from PBMCs or a T cell subset sorted from them (not recorded which). The source of these receptors is a man aged 18 to 30 who had mild COVID-19 (a few samples of this study predate the infection). Cell type and time point are not known. Each CDR3 is given with its conserved first and last residue. The D gene is left open where the match is weak. A clone size is listed for some rows: how often the clone was seen (once, few, many), or a class if it is expanded.

cdr3_length	v_call	j_call	d_call	clone_size	cdr3_aa	cdr3_nt
14	TRBV5-1	TRBJ2-1	TRBD2	many	CASSRAGGPNEQFF	TGCGCCAGCAGCCGAGCGGGGGGGCCGAATGAGCAGTTCTTC
15	TRBV7-2	TRBJ2-5	NA	few	CASSLAQGSGETQYF	TGTGCCAGCAGCTTAGCACAGGGATCCGGAGAGACCCAGTACTTC
15	TRBV11-2	TRBJ2-6	NA	NA	CASSLVVAGANVLTF	TGTGCCAGCAGCTTAGTCGTGGCAGGGGCCAACGTCCTGACTTTC
18	TRBV7-9	TRBJ2-1	TRBD2	NA	CASSLPGLAGVTYNEQFF	TGTGCCAGCAGCTTGCCGGGACTAGCGGGGGTAACCTACAATGAGCAGTTCTTC
14	TRBV7-2	TRBJ1-2	NA	few	CASSPRVGGYGYTF	TGTGCCAGCAGCCCCCGCGTCGGGGGTTACGGCTACACCTTC
16	TRBV6-5	TRBJ1-6	TRBD1	NA	CASSPWRVRGDSPLHF	TGTGCCAGCAGCCCCTGGAGGGTCAGGGGGGATTCACCCCTCCACTTT
15	TRBV7-2	TRBJ2-3	TRBD1	few	CASSSGQGAADTQYF	TGTGCCAGCAGCTCCGGACAGGGGGCTGCAGATACGCAGTATTTT
15	TRBV5-1	TRBJ2-3	NA	few	CASSFDSKQSDTQYF	TGCGCCAGCAGCTTCGACTCGAAACAGTCAGATACGCAGTATTTT
15	TRBV5-1	TRBJ2-7	TRBD1	few	CASSKTGTDFYEQYF	TGCGCCAGCAGTAAAACCGGGACAGACTTCTACGAGCAGTACTTC
15	TRBV4-2	TRBJ1-1	TRBD1	NA	CASSQAGQGAPEAFF	TGTGCCAGCAGCCAAGCGGGACAGGGGGCCCCTGAAGCTTTCTTT
13	TRBV3-1	TRBJ2-5	NA	few	CASTSRSGETQYF	TGTGCCAGCACTTCGCGCAGTGGGGAGACCCAGTACTTC
15	TRBV7-2	TRBJ1-2	NA	few	CASSSQQGRGYGYTF	TGTGCCAGCAGCTCACAACAGGGACGGGGCTATGGCTACACCTTC
15	TRBV3-1	TRBJ1-1	NA	once	CASSQFGGQNTEAFF	TGTGCCAGCAGCCAATTTGGCGGACAGAACACTGAAGCTTTCTTT
15	TRBV7-9	TRBJ1-2	TRBD1	few	CASSLSGGPFYGYTF	TGTGCCAGCAGCTTATCAGGGGGTCCATTCTATGGCTACACCTTC
15	TRBV5-1	TRBJ1-1	NA	NA	CASSRGLGGGTEALF	TGCGCCAGCAGCCGAGGCTTAGGGGGAGGCACTGAAGCTTTATTT
14	TRBV18	TRBJ1-1	NA	NA	CASSPQAMNTEAFF	TGTGCCAGCTCACCACAGGCCATGAACACTGAAGCTTTCTTT
13	TRBV20-1	TRBJ1-2	NA	NA	CSASLMGLVGYTF	TGCAGTGCTAGTTTGATGGGACTTGTTGGCTACACCTTC
14	TRBV20-1	TRBJ2-7	TRBD2	NA	CSARDPSGGYEQYF	TGCAGTGCTAGAGATCCTAGCGGGGGGTACGAGCAGTACTTC
12	TRBV7-9	TRBJ1-5	NA	few	CASSSQGQPQHF	TGTGCCAGCAGCTCGCAGGGCCAGCCCCAGCATTTT
13	TRBV5-5	TRBJ2-1	NA	few	CASSLAGGWGQFF	TGTGCCAGCAGCTTGGCCGGAGGATGGGGGCAGTTCTTC
13	TRBV24-1	TRBJ2-2	NA	few	CATSDSRAGELFF	TGTGCCACCAGTGATTCCAGGGCCGGGGAGCTGTTTTTT
16	TRBV4-2	TRBJ2-2	TRBD2	NA	CASSRELAMYTGELFF	TGTGCCAGCAGCCGCGAACTAGCGATGTACACCGGGGAGCTGTTTTTT
14	TRBV29-1	TRBJ2-3	NA	NA	CSVTRWGAGDTQYF	TGCAGCGTTACTCGGTGGGGGGCAGGAGATACGCAGTATTTT
17	TRBV5-1	TRBJ2-3	NA	few	CASSLEGWQGWTDTQYF	TGCGCCAGCAGCTTGGAGGGTTGGCAGGGGTGGACAGATACGCAGTATTTT
14	TRBV5-1	TRBJ2-5	NA	many	CASSFAGVQETQYF	TGCGCCAGCAGCTTTGCAGGGGTCCAAGAGACCCAGTACTTC
12	TRBV5-1	TRBJ2-1	NA	few	CASSLQGHEQFF	TGCGCCAGCAGCTTGCAGGGCCACGAGCAGTTCTTC
14	TRBV5-1	TRBJ1-1	TRBD1	few	CASRQTGGNTEAFF	TGCGCCAGCAGACAGACAGGGGGCAACACTGAAGCTTTCTTT
18	TRBV7-2	TRBJ2-3	TRBD2	many	CASSPAGGGPRSTDTQYF	TGTGCCAGCAGCCCTGCCGGCGGGGGGCCCCGGAGCACAGATACGCAGTATTTT
16	TRBV7-7	TRBJ2-3	NA	NA	CASSLGVGPSTDTQYF	TGTGCCAGCAGCTTGGGGGTGGGACCTAGCACAGACACGCAGTATTTT
15	TRBV9	TRBJ2-2	NA	many	CASSVGSSFTGELFF	TGTGCCAGCAGCGTCGGGTCCTCCTTCACCGGGGAGCTGTTTTTT
14	TRBV12-3/TRBV12-4	TRBJ1-1	NA	few	CASTPSNKNTEAFF	TGTGCCAGCACCCCCTCGAATAAGAACACTGAAGCTTTCTTT
14	TRBV5-1	TRBJ1-2	TRBD1	NA	CASSLGMGQDGYTF	TGCGCCAGCAGCTTGGGTATGGGACAGGATGGCTACACCTTC
17	TRBV18	TRBJ2-5	TRBD2	NA	CASSPRSGGISRETQYF	TGTGCCAGCTCACCACGCAGCGGGGGAATCTCCAGGGAGACCCAGTACTTC
17	TRBV4-3	TRBJ1-1	NA	few	CASSQGPGHPGDTEAFF	TGCGCCAGCAGCCAAGGACCGGGACACCCGGGGGACACTGAAGCTTTCTTT
16	TRBV28	TRBJ2-5	TRBD2	few	CASSLGLAGFRETQYF	TGTGCCAGCAGCCTCGGACTAGCGGGGTTCCGAGAGACCCAGTACTTC
14	TRBV18	TRBJ1-2	TRBD1	few	CASSPLGQGDGYTF	TGTGCCAGCTCACCACTGGGACAGGGGGACGGCTACACCTTC
16	TRBV6-6	TRBJ2-3	TRBD1	NA	CASRIPGQGSTDTQYF	TGTGCCAGCAGAATACCGGGACAGGGGAGCACAGATACGCAGTATTTT
9	TRBV2	TRBJ2-5	NA	few	CASSETQYF	TGTGCCAGTTCGGAGACCCAGTACTTC
17	TRBV7-9	TRBJ2-3	NA	NA	CASSLVSSGSFPDTQYF	TGTGCCAGCAGCTTAGTGTCTTCAGGGTCTTTCCCAGATACGCAGTATTTT
13	TRBV7-2	TRBJ2-3	TRBD2	NA	CASQPGGTDTQYF	TGTGCCAGCCAGCCCGGGGGGACAGATACGCAGTATTTT
15	TRBV7-9	TRBJ2-1	NA	few	CASSPLWELDNEQFF	TGTGCCAGCAGCCCACTCTGGGAGCTGGACAATGAGCAGTTCTTC
15	TRBV6-1	TRBJ2-3	NA	NA	CASSDSPKATDTQYF	TGTGCCAGCAGTGACAGTCCGAAGGCCACAGATACGCAGTATTTT
16	TRBV9	TRBJ2-5	TRBD2	NA	CASSVGLLADQETQYF	TGTGCCAGCAGCGTAGGGTTGCTAGCGGACCAAGAGACCCAGTACTTC
11	TRBV4-1	TRBJ1-2	NA	many	CASSQGRGYTF	TGCGCCAGCAGCCAAGGCCGGGGCTACACCTTC